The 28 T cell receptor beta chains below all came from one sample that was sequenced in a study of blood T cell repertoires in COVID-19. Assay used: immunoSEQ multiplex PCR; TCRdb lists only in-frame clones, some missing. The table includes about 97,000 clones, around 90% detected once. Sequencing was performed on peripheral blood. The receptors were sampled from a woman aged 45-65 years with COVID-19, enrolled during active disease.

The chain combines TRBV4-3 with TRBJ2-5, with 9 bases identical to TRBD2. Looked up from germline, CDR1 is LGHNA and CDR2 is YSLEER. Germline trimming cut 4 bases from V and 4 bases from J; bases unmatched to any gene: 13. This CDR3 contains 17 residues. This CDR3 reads CASSPNPGTSTGETQYF. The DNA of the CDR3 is TGCGCCAGCAGCCCAAACCCCGGGACTAGCACCGGAGAGACCCAGTACTTC.

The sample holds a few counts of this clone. The CDR3 protein is CASSPGQPTYEQYF. The CDR3, as DNA: TGTGCCAGCAGCCCCGGACAGCCTACCTACGAGCAGTACTTC. V is TRBV13 and J is TRBJ2-7; a possible D gene is TRBD1 (6 bases). The CDR3 is 14 amino acids. Germline CDR1 PRHDT, CDR2 FYEKMQ (reference sequence). V was pared by 5 bases and J by 2 bases, with 13 bases between.

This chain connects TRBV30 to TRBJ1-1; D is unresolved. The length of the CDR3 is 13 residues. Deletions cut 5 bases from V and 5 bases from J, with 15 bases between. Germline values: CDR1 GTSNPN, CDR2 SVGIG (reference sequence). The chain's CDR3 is CAWDDSGGTEAFF. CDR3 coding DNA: TGTGCCTGGGATGACTCCGGCGGGACTGAAGCTTTCTTT.

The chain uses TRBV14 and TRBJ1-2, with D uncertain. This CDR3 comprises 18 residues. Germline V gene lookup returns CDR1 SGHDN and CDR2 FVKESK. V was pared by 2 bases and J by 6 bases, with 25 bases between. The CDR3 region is CASSQTWGVSEFVDGYTF. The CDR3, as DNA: TGTGCCAGCAGCCAAACGTGGGGAGTGAGTGAGTTTGTCGATGGCTACACCTTC.

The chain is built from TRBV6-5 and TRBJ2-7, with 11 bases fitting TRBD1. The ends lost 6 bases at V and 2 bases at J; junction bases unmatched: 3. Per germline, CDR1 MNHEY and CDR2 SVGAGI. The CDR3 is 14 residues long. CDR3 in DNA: TGTGCCAGCAGCCCGGGACAGGGGGCCTACGAGCAGTACTTC. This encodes CASSPGQGAYEQYF.

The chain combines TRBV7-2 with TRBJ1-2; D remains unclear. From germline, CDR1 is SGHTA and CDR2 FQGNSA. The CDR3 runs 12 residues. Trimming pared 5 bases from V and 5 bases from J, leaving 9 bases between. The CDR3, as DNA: TGTGCCAGCAGCCCGGCCGGGTATGGCTACACCTTC. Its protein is CASSPAGYGYTF.

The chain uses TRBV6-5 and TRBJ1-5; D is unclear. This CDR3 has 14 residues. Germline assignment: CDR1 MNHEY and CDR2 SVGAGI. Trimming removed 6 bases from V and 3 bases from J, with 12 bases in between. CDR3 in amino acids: CASSHGEDNQPQHF. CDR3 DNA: TGTGCCAGCAGCCACGGAGAAGACAATCAGCCCCAGCATTTT.

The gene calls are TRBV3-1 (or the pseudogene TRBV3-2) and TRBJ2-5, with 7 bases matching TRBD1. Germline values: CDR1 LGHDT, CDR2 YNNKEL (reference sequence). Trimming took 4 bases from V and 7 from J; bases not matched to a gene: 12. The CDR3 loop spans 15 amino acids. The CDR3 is CASSLRDSPGRTQYF. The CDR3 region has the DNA TGTGCCAGCAGCCTTCGGGACAGTCCAGGCAGGACCCAGTACTTC.

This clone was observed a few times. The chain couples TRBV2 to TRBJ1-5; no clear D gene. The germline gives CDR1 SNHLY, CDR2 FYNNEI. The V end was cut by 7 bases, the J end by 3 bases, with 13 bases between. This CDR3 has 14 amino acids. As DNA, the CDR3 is TGTGCCAGCATGAGTGGTGTCCCCAATCAGCCCCAGCATTTT. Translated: CASMSGVPNQPQHF.

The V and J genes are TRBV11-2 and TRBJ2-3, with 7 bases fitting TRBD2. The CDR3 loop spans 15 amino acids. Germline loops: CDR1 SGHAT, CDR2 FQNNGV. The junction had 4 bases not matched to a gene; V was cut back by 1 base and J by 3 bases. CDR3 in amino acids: CASSLAGGGTDTQYF. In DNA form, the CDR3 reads TGTGCCAGCAGCTTAGCCGGCGGGGGAACAGATACGCAGTATTTT.

CDR3 amino acids: CASSPGHTISYEQYF. The CDR3 bases are TGCGCCAGCAGCCCTGGACACACGATCTCCTACGAGCAGTACTTC. V is TRBV5-1 and J is TRBJ2-7; D perhaps matches TRBD1 (5 bases). The CDR3 totals 15 residues. V gave up 4 bases and J gave up 0 bases, with 14 bases separating them. Germline CDR1 is SGHRS and CDR2 is YFSETQ.

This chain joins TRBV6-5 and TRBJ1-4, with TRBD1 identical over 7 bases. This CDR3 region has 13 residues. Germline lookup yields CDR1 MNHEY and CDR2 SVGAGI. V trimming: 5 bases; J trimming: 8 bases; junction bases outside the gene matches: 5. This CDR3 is CASSTGVGEKLFF. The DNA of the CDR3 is TGTGCCAGCAGTACAGGGGTGGGAGAAAAACTGTTTTTT.

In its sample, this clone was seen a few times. CDR3 region: CASSQGGGNNQPQHF. The DNA for the CDR3 is TGTGCCAGCAGCCAAGGAGGGGGCAACAATCAGCCCCAGCATTTT. J is TRBJ1-5 and V is TRBV3-1 (or the pseudogene TRBV3-2); TRBD1 aligns across 7 bases. The CDR3 has 15 amino acids. Germline V gene lookup returns CDR1 LGHDT and CDR2 YNNKEL (reference sequence). After removal of 1 base from V and 3 bases from J, the junction contained 3 bases not matched to a gene.

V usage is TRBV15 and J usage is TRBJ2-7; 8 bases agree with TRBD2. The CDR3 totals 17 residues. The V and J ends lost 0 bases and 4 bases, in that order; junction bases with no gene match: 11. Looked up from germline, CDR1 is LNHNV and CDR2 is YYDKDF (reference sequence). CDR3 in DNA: TGTGCCACCAGCAGAGAGATAGGGGGTAGCGGGGAATACGAGCAGTACTTC. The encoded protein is CATSREIGGSGEYEQYF.

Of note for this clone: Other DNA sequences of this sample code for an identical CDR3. This CDR3 reads CASSLTGDQPQHF. CDR3 coding DNA: TGTGCCAGCAGCTTGACAGGGGATCAGCCCCAGCATTTT. This chain joins TRBV6-2 or TRBV6-3 and TRBJ1-5, with 8 positions matching TRBD1. Germline V CDR1 and CDR2: MNHEY, SVGEGT. Germline trimming cut 6 bases from V and 5 bases from J; bases unmatched to any gene: 3. The CDR3 length is 13 residues.

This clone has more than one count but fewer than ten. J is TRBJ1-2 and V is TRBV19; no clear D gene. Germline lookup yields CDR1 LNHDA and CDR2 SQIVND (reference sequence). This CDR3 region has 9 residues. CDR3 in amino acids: CLSCYGYTF. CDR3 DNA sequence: TGTTTATCCTGCTATGGCTACACCTTC.

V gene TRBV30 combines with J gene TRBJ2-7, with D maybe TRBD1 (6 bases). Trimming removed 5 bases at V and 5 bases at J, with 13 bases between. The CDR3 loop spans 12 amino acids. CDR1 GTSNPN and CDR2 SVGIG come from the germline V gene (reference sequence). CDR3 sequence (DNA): TGTGCCTGGGCCCTACAGGGTAACGAGCAGTACTTC. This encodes CAWALQGNEQYF.

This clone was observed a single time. Here the CDR3 reads CASSSAEVAVFYEQYF. As DNA, the CDR3 is TGTGCCAGCAGCTCCGCTGAGGTAGCGGTTTTCTACGAGCAGTACTTC. The J gene is TRBJ2-7, the V gene TRBV7-9, with D possibly TRBD2 on 6 matching bases. V shed 4 bases and J shed 3 bases, with 19 bases lying between them. Germline V lookup: CDR1 SEHNR, CDR2 FQNEAQ (reference sequence). CDR3 length equals 16 residues.

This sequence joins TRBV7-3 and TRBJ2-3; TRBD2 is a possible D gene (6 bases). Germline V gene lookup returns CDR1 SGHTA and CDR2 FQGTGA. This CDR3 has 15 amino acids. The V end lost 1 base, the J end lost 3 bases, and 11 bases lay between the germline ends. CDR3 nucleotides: TGTGCCAGCAGCTTAAATCCCGGGAGTACAGATACGCAGTATTTT. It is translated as CASSLNPGSTDTQYF.

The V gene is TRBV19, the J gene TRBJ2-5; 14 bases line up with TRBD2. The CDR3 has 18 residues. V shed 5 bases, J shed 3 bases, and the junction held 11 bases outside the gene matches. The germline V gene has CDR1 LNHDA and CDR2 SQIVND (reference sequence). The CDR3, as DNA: TGTGCCAGTAGTCCCGGACTAGCGGGGGGCCCCTTGAAAGAGACCCAGTACTTC. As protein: CASSPGLAGGPLKETQYF.

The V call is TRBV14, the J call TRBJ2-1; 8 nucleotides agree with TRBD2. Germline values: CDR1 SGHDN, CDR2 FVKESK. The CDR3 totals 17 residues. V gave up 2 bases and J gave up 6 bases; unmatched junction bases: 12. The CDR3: CASSQPLGAGVSNEQFF. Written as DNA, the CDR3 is TGTGCCAGCAGCCAACCCCTAGGAGCGGGGGTGAGCAATGAGCAGTTCTTC.

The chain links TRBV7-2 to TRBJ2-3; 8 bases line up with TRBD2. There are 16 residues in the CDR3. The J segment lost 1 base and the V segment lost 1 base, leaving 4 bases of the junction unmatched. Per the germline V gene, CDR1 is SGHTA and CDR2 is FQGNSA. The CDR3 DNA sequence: TGTGCCAGCAGCTTAGTTGCGGGGGGTCGCACAGATACGCAGTATTTT. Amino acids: CASSLVAGGRTDTQYF.

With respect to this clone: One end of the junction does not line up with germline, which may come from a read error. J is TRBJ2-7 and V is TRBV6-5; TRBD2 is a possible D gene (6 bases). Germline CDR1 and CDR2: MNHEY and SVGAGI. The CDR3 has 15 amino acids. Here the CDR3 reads CAGSIEGGASYEQYF. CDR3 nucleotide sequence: TGTGCCGGCAGCATTGAGGGCGGGGCCTCCTACGAGCAGTACTTC.

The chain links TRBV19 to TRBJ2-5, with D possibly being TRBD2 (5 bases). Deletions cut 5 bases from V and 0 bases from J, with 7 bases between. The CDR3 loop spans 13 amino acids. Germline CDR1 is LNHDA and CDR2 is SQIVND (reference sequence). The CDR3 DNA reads TGTGCCAGTAGTGAGGGCAACCAAGAGACCCAGTACTTC. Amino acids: CASSEGNQETQYF.

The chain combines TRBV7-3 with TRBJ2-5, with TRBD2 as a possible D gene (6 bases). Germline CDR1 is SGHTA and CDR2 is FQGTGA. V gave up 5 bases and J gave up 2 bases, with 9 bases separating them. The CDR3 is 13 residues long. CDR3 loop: CASSQTRQETQYF. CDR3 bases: TGTGCCAGCAGCCAGACTAGACAAGAGACCCAGTACTTC.

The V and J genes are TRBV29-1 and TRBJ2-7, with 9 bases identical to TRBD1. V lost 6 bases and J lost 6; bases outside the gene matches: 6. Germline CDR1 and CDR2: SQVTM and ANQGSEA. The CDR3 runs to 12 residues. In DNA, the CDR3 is TGCAGCGTGAGGGACAGGGCCCCCGAGCAGTACTTC. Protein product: CSVRDRAPEQYF.

The CDR3 reads CASVSGTSRETQYF. CDR3 in DNA: TGTGCCAGCGTCTCCGGGACTAGCAGGGAGACCCAGTACTTC. V usage is TRBV6-5 and J usage is TRBJ2-5; TRBD2 matches at 9 bases. The CDR3 loop spans 14 amino acids. CDR1 is MNHEY, CDR2 SVGAGI, per germline. The junction had 9 bases not matched to a gene; V was cut back by 8 bases and J by 5 bases.

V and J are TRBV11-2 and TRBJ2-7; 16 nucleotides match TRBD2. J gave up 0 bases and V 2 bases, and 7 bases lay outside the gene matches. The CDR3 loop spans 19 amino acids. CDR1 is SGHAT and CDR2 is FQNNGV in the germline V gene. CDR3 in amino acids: CASSLKGLAGGQSSYEQYF. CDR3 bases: TGTGCCAGCAGCTTAAAGGGACTAGCGGGGGGGCAAAGCTCCTACGAGCAGTACTTC.